This T cell receptor (beta chain) is from a study of T cells in narcolepsy. Study at large: Patients with NT1 or NT2 and healthy control donors were enrolled. The study's findings and limits: Healthy controls reportedly lacked the autoreactive clonotypes serially found in patients' blood. Autoreactive clone sequences were missing from some blood memory CD4+ repertoires. Same-patient CSF and blood CD4+ T cell clonotypes included HCRT-specific and TRIB2-specific autoreactive ones.

As to this clone: Its antigen is as yet unknown. This sample includes further DNA sequences coding for the same CDR3.

V was shortened by 4 bases and J by 7 bases, with 11 bases between the two germline ends. Germline V lookup: CDR1 SNHLY, CDR2 FYNNEI. The CDR3 is made up of 14 amino acids. Assay used: immunoSEQ multiplex PCR; TCRdb lists only in-frame clones, some missing. The profile shows about 34,000 clones, 82% of them singletons. This TCR was sampled from a human donor with narcolepsy. The gene calls are TRBV2 and TRBJ1-6; D ambiguous. The sequenced sample consisted of CD45RA- memory CD4+ T cells from PBMCs. CDR3 in amino acids: CASSVDRGNSPLHF. DNA of the CDR3: TGTGCCAGCAGTGTGGATCGGGGAAATTCACCCCTCCACTTT.